This T cell receptor beta chain is from a study of shared clonotypes between healthy human individuals. Study-level points and caveats: Naive CD4 clonotypes overlapped across several donors at around 4.8%.

CDR3 length: 13 residues. Germline CDR1 MNHNS, CDR2 SASEGT. V was trimmed by 7 bases and J by 3 bases, leaving 12 bases between them. In the naive CD8 group, cells lacked CD45RO and were positively selected for CCR7, so terminally differentiated effector memory CD45RA+ cells were left out. A remark on this clone: Its antigen is undetermined.

Libraries were prepared by immunoSEQ multiplex PCR; TCRdb keeps only in-frame clonotypes and omits some of them. The data hold over 2 million clones, with roughly 94% observed a single time. The TCR comes from a man aged 18 to 35 in good health. Sequencing was performed on naive CD8+ T cells sorted from blood. V gene TRBV6-1 combines with J gene TRBJ1-1, with D tentatively TRBD1 (6 bases). CDR3: CASILTGYTEAFF. CDR3 nucleotides: TGTGCCAGCATCCTGACAGGATACACTGAAGCTTTCTTT.